These 30 T cell receptor beta chains originate from one sample sequenced in a study of T cells in Graves' hyperthyroidism and ophthalmopathy. RNA transcripts provided the source from which TCR beta CDR3 regions were amplified. First-round RT-PCR of the TCR CDR3 relied on the HTBI primer set. MiXCR, run by TCRdb on the multiplex PCR reads, gives a single entry per CDR3 protein. Among about 560,000 distinct CDR3 sequences, over 15% were seen once, and the ten largest hold under 20%. Sequences were obtained from blood. The receptor set was obtained from a woman aged 18-29 years with Graves' hyperthyroidism.

The rearrangement joins TRBV10-1 to TRBJ1-5; 10 bases align to TRBD1. The CDR3 has 15 residues. Trimming removed 6 bases from V and 5 bases from J; junction bases left unmatched: 7. CDR1 WNHNN and CDR2 SYGVQD come from the germline V gene (reference sequence). Here the CDR3 reads CASSQTGGNDQPQHF. CDR3 bases: TGCGCCAGCAGCCAGACAGGGGGCAACGATCAGCCCCAGCATTTT.

This clonotype showed up just a few times. This sequence joins TRBV5-1 and TRBJ2-3; 14 bases are shared with TRBD2. Germline CDR1 is SGHRS and CDR2 is YFSETQ. Trimming removed 1 base from V and 3 bases from J; junction bases left unmatched: 10. This CDR3 is built from 19 residues. CDR3 nucleotide sequence: TGCGCCAGCAGCTTGAGAGTGGGACTAGCGGGGGCGGTAACAGATACGCAGTATTTT. Residues: CASSLRVGLAGAVTDTQYF.

This chain uses TRBV2 with TRBJ2-2, with D perhaps TRBD1 (6 bases). V was pared by 9 bases and J by 2 bases, with 7 bases between. CDR1 and CDR2 (germline): SNHLY, FYNNEI. The CDR3 extends over 12 amino acids. CDR3 nucleotide sequence: TGTGCCAGACAGGGTAACACCGGGGAGCTGTTTTTT. This encodes CARQGNTGELFF.

This clonotype was observed a handful of times. The gene calls are TRBV20-1 and TRBJ2-1; 7 positions agree with TRBD2. Germline V CDR1 and CDR2: DFQATT, SNEGSKA (reference sequence). Trimming removed 3 bases from V and 8 bases from J; junction bases left unmatched: 10. The length of the CDR3 is 14 residues. The CDR3 region is CSASWLAVYDEQFF. The CDR3 DNA is TGCAGTGCTAGTTGGCTAGCGGTGTACGATGAGCAGTTCTTC.

This clonotype was detected many times. The rearrangement links TRBV6-1 to TRBJ2-7, with D perhaps matching TRBD2 (6 bases). There are 14 residues in the CDR3. Looked up from germline, CDR1 is MNHNS and CDR2 is SASEGT. The V and J ends lost 3 bases and 3 bases respectively, with 12 bases between them. CDR3 bases: TGTGCCAGCAGTGAGGAGGGGTTCGGCTACGAGCAGTACTTC. This translates into CASSEEGFGYEQYF.

Many counts were recorded for this clonotype. This chain uses TRBV2 with TRBJ2-1; D not resolved. The CDR3 sequence is 17 residues long. V was trimmed by 4 bases and J by 8 bases, leaving 24 bases between them. The germline V gene encodes CDR1 SNHLY and CDR2 FYNNEI. The CDR3 spells CASSVLRQPSVVDEQFF. CDR3 DNA: TGTGCCAGCAGTGTCCTGCGTCAGCCGTCGGTGGTTGATGAGCAGTTCTTC.

This clonotype has only a few counts. Mismatch with germline at one junction end may stem from a read error. The chain uses TRBV28 and TRBJ2-7; D not resolved. Germline values: CDR1 MDHEN, CDR2 SYDVKM. The CDR3 is 12 residues long. CDR3 protein: CATSPSIYEQYF. DNA of the CDR3: TGTGCCACCAGTCCATCTATCTACGAGCAGTACTTC. Based on the CDR3 plus reference TRBV28 and TRBJ2-7, the full variable domain is DVKVTQSSRYLVKRTGEKVFLECVQDMDHENMFWYRQDPGLGLRLIYFSYDVKMKEKGDIPEGYSVSREKKERFSLILESASTNQTSMYLCATSPSIYEQYFGPGTRLTVT.

This rearrangement joins TRBV18 to TRBJ1-4, with 8 bases identical to TRBD1. The CDR3 has 15 amino acids. Germline V gene sequence: CDR1 KGHSH, CDR2 LQKENI. Losses at the gene ends were 2 bases for V and 10 bases for J; bases not matched to a gene: 9. The CDR3 region has the DNA TGTGCCAGCTCACCAGCGGTCCAGGGGGCACGAAAACTGTTTTTT. Translated, it gives CASSPAVQGARKLFF.

This clonotype was seen at least ten times. V usage is TRBV20-1 and J usage is TRBJ1-5; D is perhaps TRBD1 (6 bases). Per the germline V gene, CDR1 is DFQATT and CDR2 is SNEGSKA (reference sequence). V gave up 3 bases and J gave up 1 base, with 13 bases separating them. This CDR3 has 15 residues. The CDR3 spells CSARAGGGSNQPQHF. The CDR3 DNA follows: TGCAGTGCTAGGGCGGGAGGGGGAAGCAATCAGCCCCAGCATTTT.

CDR3 sequence: CASSPATGVVHNEQFF. CDR3 nucleotide sequence: TGTGCCAGCAGTCCAGCGACAGGCGTAGTCCACAATGAGCAGTTCTTC. The V gene is TRBV28, the J gene TRBJ2-1; D perhaps matches TRBD1 (6 bases). V was clipped by 5 bases and J by 5 bases, with 19 bases between them. The germline V gene encodes CDR1 MDHEN and CDR2 SYDVKM. This CDR3 has 16 residues.

This clonotype was found many times. This chain joins TRBV10-3 and TRBJ2-7, with D perhaps given as TRBD1 or TRBD2 (7 bases each). CDR1 and CDR2 (germline): ENHRY, SYGVKD. The CDR3 runs to 13 residues. CDR3 coding DNA: TGTGGCATAAGACGGGGGGACAGCTACGAGCAGTACTTC. It codes for CGIRRGDSYEQYF.

This clonotype has only one observation. The chain has TRBV4-2 and TRBJ2-4; TRBD1 agrees at 7 bases. The CDR3 covers 15 residues. CDR1 is LGHNA and CDR2 is YNFKEQ in the germline V gene. The V gene end was trimmed by 2 bases and the J gene end by 5 bases; junction bases not matched to a gene: 6. The CDR3 loop reads CASSQTWDSQNIQYF. CDR3 sequence (DNA): TGTGCCAGCAGCCAAACATGGGACAGCCAAAACATTCAGTACTTC.

The gene calls are TRBV4-1 and TRBJ2-7; D call uncertain. In germline, CDR1 is MGHRA, CDR2 YSYEKL. Trimming took 0 bases from V and 3 from J, leaving 6 bases between them. The CDR3 totals 13 residues. The chain's CDR3 is CASSQDTRYEQYF. The CDR3 coding sequence is TGCGCCAGCAGCCAAGATACCCGCTACGAGCAGTACTTC.

J is TRBJ2-5 and V is TRBV7-8; D uncertain. Deletions cut 5 bases from V and 0 bases from J, with 13 bases between. This CDR3 spans 15 amino acids. Germline V gene lookup returns CDR1 SGHVS and CDR2 FQNEAQ. CDR3 sequence: CASSPGGRYQETQYF. In DNA, the CDR3 is TGTGCCAGCAGCCCAGGTGGTAGATACCAAGAGACCCAGTACTTC.

This chain links TRBV20-1 with TRBJ1-5; 8 bases line up with TRBD1. Germline values: CDR1 DFQATT, CDR2 SNEGSKA (reference sequence). The length of the CDR3 is 16 residues. The trim removed 6 bases at V and 2 bases at J, leaving 12 bases unmatched. The CDR3 here is CSAPGQVLWGNQPQHF. CDR3 sequence (DNA): TGCAGTGCCCCGGGACAGGTACTGTGGGGCAATCAGCCCCAGCATTTT.

This clonotype has a handful of counts. This chain connects TRBV25-1 to TRBJ1-1; TRBD1 matches 8 bases. Germline CDR1 reads MGHDK; CDR2 reads SYGVNS. The CDR3 is 14 amino acids. Germline trimming cut 6 bases from V and 5 bases from J; bases unmatched to any gene: 8. The CDR3 bases are TGTGCCAGCAGAGAAACAGGGGGTTTTACTGAAGCTTTCTTT. As protein: CASRETGGFTEAFF.

This clonotype has ten or more counts. The chain has TRBV7-9 and TRBJ2-1; D gene ambiguous. The V end was cut by 0 bases, the J end by 10 bases, with 7 bases between. Germline assignment: CDR1 SEHNR and CDR2 FQNEAQ (reference sequence). The CDR3 is 12 residues long. DNA for the CDR3: TGTGCCAGCAGCTTAGCTGTGGTAGAGCAGTTCTTC. It codes for CASSLAVVEQFF.

In this sample, this clonotype turned up a few times. V and J are TRBV6-1 and TRBJ1-6, with D maybe TRBD1 (6 bases). CDR1 and CDR2 (germline): MNHNS, SASEGT. The CDR3 is 15 residues long. V shed 3 bases and J shed 4 bases, with 10 bases lying between them. CDR3 nucleotides: TGTGCCAGCAGTGACCCAGGGGCTTATAATTCACCCCTCCACTTT. This sequence encodes CASSDPGAYNSPLHF.

This clonotype showed up many times. The rearrangement uses TRBV7-2 and TRBJ2-5, with D tentatively TRBD1 (6 bases). The length of the CDR3 is 14 residues. Trimming removed 4 bases at V and 13 bases at J, with 22 bases between. Germline lookup yields CDR1 SGHTA and CDR2 FQGNSA. This CDR3 is CASSSRDKLSVVYF. The CDR3 DNA is TGTGCCAGCAGCTCCCGGGACAAACTGTCAGTAGTGTACTTC.

V is TRBV2 and J is TRBJ2-4; perhaps TRBD2 as D (5 bases). Germline V lookup: CDR1 SNHLY, CDR2 FYNNEI. V lost 6 bases and J lost 5, with 14 bases in between. The CDR3 is 14 residues long. CDR3: CASSAGVSENIQYF. CDR3 in DNA: TGTGCCAGCAGCGCCGGGGTTAGCGAAAACATTCAGTACTTC.

This chain uses TRBV25-1 with TRBJ1-1, with 8 positions matching TRBD1. Looked up from germline, CDR1 is MGHDK and CDR2 is SYGVNS. The CDR3 is 14 residues long. With V trimmed by 2 bases and J by 4 bases, 3 bases remained unmatched. The CDR3 bases are TGTGCCAGCAGTGAAATCGGGACAGGCACTGAAGCTTTCTTT. It translates to CASSEIGTGTEAFF.

This rearrangement joins TRBV20-1 to TRBJ2-1; 10 bases line up with TRBD2. J lost 7 bases, V lost 0 bases, and 9 bases had no gene match. From germline, CDR1 is DFQATT and CDR2 SNEGSKA (reference sequence). The CDR3 totals 16 residues. The CDR3 is CSARDLYSGGLNEQFF. CDR3 nucleotide sequence: TGCAGTGCTAGAGATCTTTATAGCGGGGGGCTTAATGAGCAGTTCTTC.

Ten or more counts support this clonotype. The DNA of the CDR3 is TGTGCCACCAGCAGAAGCGGGGGGCCTAGCACAGATACGCAGTATTTT. Protein: CATSRSGGPSTDTQYF. The V gene is TRBV15, the J gene TRBJ2-3; 9 bases line up with TRBD2. With 2 bases clipped from V and 0 bases from J, the junction kept 3 bases outside the gene matches. Germline V gene lookup returns CDR1 LNHNV and CDR2 YYDKDF (reference sequence). This CDR3 is 16 amino acids long.

This clonotype occurred many times. V is TRBV7-2 and J is TRBJ1-2; 8 bases fit TRBD1. J lost 7 bases, V lost 3 bases, and 1 base had no gene match. The germline V gene has CDR1 SGHTA and CDR2 FQGNSA. The CDR3 covers 12 residues. The CDR3 loop is CASSLDRVGYTF. CDR3 bases: TGTGCCAGCAGCTTGGACAGGGTTGGCTACACCTTC.

V is TRBV9 and J is TRBJ2-3; D remains unclear. Trimming pared 0 bases from V and 5 bases from J, leaving 7 bases between. The CDR3 runs 13 residues. Looked up from germline, CDR1 is SGDLS and CDR2 is YYNGEE. CDR3 nucleotide sequence: TGTGCCAGCAGCGTAGCCCCCGGAGATACGCAGTATTTT. Translated, it gives CASSVAPGDTQYF.

The table lists this clonotype with a few counts. The chain employs TRBV12-3 or TRBV12-4 and TRBJ2-1; possible D gene TRBD2, 6 bases. This CDR3 region has 17 residues. V lost 7 bases and J lost 3, with 22 bases in between. As DNA, the CDR3 is TGTGCCAGCACCATCCTTTTAGGTACCGGGAGCTACAATGAGCAGTTCTTC. It translates to CASTILLGTGSYNEQFF.

This clonotype was recorded a few times. The chain carries TRBV2 and TRBJ1-4; D uncertain. The germline CDR1 and CDR2 sequences are SNHLY and FYNNEI. Trimming stripped 3 bases from V and 4 bases from J, with 12 bases between. This CDR3 is built from 15 residues. CDR3: CASSDIRQYNEKLFF. CDR3 nucleotides: TGTGCCAGCAGTGATATCAGGCAGTATAATGAAAAACTGTTTTTT.

This sequence joins TRBV6-4 and TRBJ1-1, with 7 bases fitting TRBD1. From germline, CDR1 is MRHNA and CDR2 SNTAGT. The trim removed 6 bases at V and 6 bases at J, leaving 16 bases unmatched. The CDR3 spans 16 residues. This CDR3 is CASRPEGTVGTSEAFF. Written as DNA, the CDR3 is TGTGCCAGCAGACCCGAAGGGACAGTCGGGACCTCTGAAGCTTTCTTT.

This clonotype was seen many times. V is TRBV20-1 and J is TRBJ1-1; D gene ambiguous. V dropped 0 bases and J dropped 1 base, with 12 bases sitting between them. CDR3 length: 15 residues. Germline V gives CDR1 DFQATT, CDR2 SNEGSKA (reference sequence). The CDR3, as DNA: TGCAGTGCTAGAGATCCAGGACGGCGGAACACTGAAGCTTTCTTT. It is translated as CSARDPGRRNTEAFF.

V and J are TRBV28 and TRBJ2-1; 7 positions match TRBD1. Trimming cost V 6 bases and J 5 bases; bases outside gene matches: 1. The length of the CDR3 is 12 residues. CDR1 is MDHEN, CDR2 SYDVKM, per germline. For the CDR3, the DNA is TGTGCCAGCAGAACAGGGGACAATGAGCAGTTCTTC. Residues: CASRTGDNEQFF.